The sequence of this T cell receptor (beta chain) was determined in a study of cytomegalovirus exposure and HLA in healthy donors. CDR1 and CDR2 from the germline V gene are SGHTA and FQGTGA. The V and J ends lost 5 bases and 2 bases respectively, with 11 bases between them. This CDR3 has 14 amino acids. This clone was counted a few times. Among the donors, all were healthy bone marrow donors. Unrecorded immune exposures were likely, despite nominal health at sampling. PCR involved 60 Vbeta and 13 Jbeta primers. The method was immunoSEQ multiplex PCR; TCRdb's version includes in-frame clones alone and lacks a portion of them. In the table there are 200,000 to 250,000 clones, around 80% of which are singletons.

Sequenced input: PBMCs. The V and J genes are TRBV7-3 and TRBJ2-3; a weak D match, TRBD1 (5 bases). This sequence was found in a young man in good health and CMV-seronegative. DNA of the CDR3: TGTGCCAGCAGCCAATTAGGGGTCACAGATACGCAGTATTTT. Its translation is CASSQLGVTDTQYF.